Below, 31 T cell receptor beta chains from the same sample are listed, as sequenced in a study of T cells in Graves' hyperthyroidism and ophthalmopathy (dated by TCRdb to the late 2010s). The receptor library was made with multiplex PCR. The instrument was an Illumina HiSeq 2000. The TCR beta CDR3 regions were amplified from the RNA transcripts. For the first round of RT-PCR on the TCR CDR3, the HTBI primer set was used together with the Qiagen OneStep RT-PCR kit. The raw public reads went through TCRdb reprocessing: fastp at Q25, MiXCR clone calling, in-frame beta chains kept. Identical CDR3 protein sequences are pooled into one entry, listed with their most common genes and DNA. This sample lists 370,000 or so distinct CDR3 sequences; just under 25% were detected once. The biggest ten clones account for over 70% of the sample. The sequenced material came from blood. Receptor source: a man between 45 and 60 years old with Graves' hyperthyroidism.

The chain links TRBV30 to TRBJ1-1; D perhaps matches TRBD1 (6 bases). The CDR3 is 13 residues long. The V gene's germline CDR1 is GTSNPN and CDR2 SVGIG (reference sequence). V shed 3 bases and J shed 5 bases, with 13 bases lying between them. The CDR3 sequence is CAWSRGPGTEAFF. DNA for the CDR3: TGTGCCTGGAGCAGGGGCCCTGGGACTGAAGCTTTCTTT.

The CDR3 reads CASSLDRVGGYGYTF. CDR3 bases: TGCGCCAGCAGCTTGGACAGGGTTGGCGGCTATGGCTACACCTTC. The chain has TRBV5-1 and TRBJ1-2; D might be TRBD1 (6 bases). V dropped 0 bases and J dropped 4 bases, with 13 bases sitting between them. The germline V gene encodes CDR1 SGHRS and CDR2 YFSETQ. The CDR3 is 15 residues long.

This clonotype turned up a few times. The chain combines TRBV28 with TRBJ1-4, with 7 bases aligning to TRBD1. The CDR3 totals 15 residues. Per the germline V gene, CDR1 is MDHEN and CDR2 is SYDVKM. After removal of 2 bases from V and 7 bases from J, the junction contained 7 bases not matched to a gene. CDR3 sequence (DNA): TGTGCCAGCAGTTTACCTCGAGGGGGCTCTGAAAAACTGTTTTTT. Translating gives CASSLPRGGSEKLFF.

This clonotype was seen at least ten times. The chain uses TRBV30 and TRBJ2-5, with a tentative D call TRBD1 (7 bases). In germline, CDR1 is GTSNPN, CDR2 SVGIG (reference sequence). CDR3 length: 15 amino acids. The V end lost 7 bases, the J end lost 2 bases, and 20 bases lay between the germline ends. The DNA for the CDR3 is TGTGCCTACCAGCCCGGGGGACAGCGACAAGAGACCCAGTACTTC. Its protein product is CAYQPGGQRQETQYF.

This clonotype was detected a few times. The chain couples TRBV7-9 to TRBJ1-5; 7 bases are shared with TRBD1. Germline lookup yields CDR1 SEHNR and CDR2 FQNEAQ (reference sequence). Germline trimming cut 6 bases from V and 3 bases from J; bases unmatched to any gene: 8. The CDR3 is made up of 15 amino acids. CDR3 in DNA: TGTGCCAGCAGATCCGACAGGGCCTCCAATCAGCCCCAGCATTTT. Protein sequence: CASRSDRASNQPQHF.

The rearrangement links TRBV27 to TRBJ2-7; 8 positions match TRBD1. The CDR3 is 13 residues long. Germline V gene data show CDR1 as MNHEY and CDR2 as SMNVEV (reference sequence). J was trimmed by 5 bases and V by 4 bases; bases with no gene match: 4. The CDR3 nucleotides are TGTGCCAGCAGTTGGACAGGGTTGGACGAGCAGTACTTC. Encoded protein: CASSWTGLDEQYF.

V and J are TRBV6-1 and TRBJ2-2; D not certain. Trimming cost V 7 bases and J 6 bases, with 21 bases left between them. The germline V gene has CDR1 MNHNS and CDR2 SASEGT. The CDR3 has 16 residues. CDR3 protein: CASTPVPPGESGELFF. The CDR3 DNA is TGTGCCAGCACCCCCGTCCCGCCGGGTGAATCCGGGGAGCTGTTTTTT.

The V gene is TRBV6-1, the J gene TRBJ2-7, with D perhaps assigned TRBD1 or TRBD2 (6 bases each). The V end was cut by 8 bases, the J end by 7 bases, with 18 bases between. The germline V gene has CDR1 MNHNS and CDR2 SASEGT. The CDR3 length is 13 residues. The CDR3 DNA reads TGTGCCAGCGGCCAGGGGCTGGGGGGAGAGCAGTACTTC. Amino acid sequence: CASGQGLGGEQYF.

This clonotype was seen ten or more times. The chain links TRBV20-1 to TRBJ2-3; unclear D gene. Germline loops: CDR1 DFQATT, CDR2 SNEGSKA (reference sequence). V was clipped by 0 bases and J by 0 bases, with 10 bases between them. The CDR3 runs 15 residues. The DNA of the CDR3 is TGCAGTGCTAGAGATGTTCCTTCTAGCACAGATACGCAGTATTTT. Its translation: CSARDVPSSTDTQYF.

This clonotype came up many times. This sequence joins TRBV6-1 and TRBJ1-1; the D gene is possibly TRBD1 (5 bases). The V and J ends lost 9 bases and 0 bases respectively, with 11 bases between them. The CDR3 sequence is 13 residues long. Germline V gene data show CDR1 as MNHNS and CDR2 as SASEGT. CDR3 protein: CASTTDMNTEAFF. In DNA, the CDR3 is TGTGCCAGTACGACAGACATGAACACTGAAGCTTTCTTT.

This clonotype was seen a few times. The chain employs TRBV6-2 or TRBV6-3 and TRBJ1-5; weak D call: TRBD1 (5 bases). The germline gives CDR1 MNHEY, CDR2 SVGEGT. The length of the CDR3 is 16 residues. Trimming shortened V by 5 bases and J by 0 bases, and 14 bases separated the two germline ends. CDR3 bases: TGTGCCAGCAGTCCCGGGACGGCCTATAGCAATCAGCCCCAGCATTTT. It specifies CASSPGTAYSNQPQHF.

This chain links TRBV9 with TRBJ1-1; D is possibly TRBD1 (5 bases). Trimming stripped 3 bases from V and 1 base from J, with 13 bases between. This CDR3 comprises 15 residues. CDR1 and CDR2 from the germline V gene are SGDLS and YYNGEE. CDR3 sequence: CASSAEGTGNTEAFF. The CDR3 DNA reads TGTGCCAGCAGCGCGGAGGGCACAGGGAACACTGAAGCTTTCTTT.

This clonotype has more than one count but fewer than ten. The chain uses TRBV12-3 or TRBV12-4 and TRBJ1-1; D remains ambiguous. The CDR3 has 12 residues. Trimming left V 3 bases short and J 6 bases short, with 8 bases between. The CDR3 DNA follows: TGTGCCAGCAGTTTCTTTGGGGCTGAAGCTTTCTTT. This gives the protein CASSFFGAEAFF.

The genes are TRBV6-1 and TRBJ2-7; 9 positions agree with TRBD1. V lost 4 bases, J lost 2 bases, and 6 bases stayed unmatched. CDR1 and CDR2 (germline): MNHNS, SASEGT. This CDR3 has 15 residues. The CDR3 nucleotides are TGTGCCAGCAGTGTAAGGGGACAGGGCCCCTACGAGCAGTACTTC. This sequence encodes CASSVRGQGPYEQYF.

This sequence joins TRBV6-5 and TRBJ1-5, with a tentative D call TRBD1 (6 bases). Germline V gives CDR1 MNHEY, CDR2 SVGAGI. There are 16 residues in the CDR3. Trimming removed 2 bases at V and 2 bases at J, with 13 bases between. For the CDR3, the DNA is TGTGCCAGCAGTTACGGGGGGGGCCGGGGCAATCAGCCCCAGCATTTT. The encoded protein is CASSYGGGRGNQPQHF.

This clonotype was detected a few times. The chain employs TRBV12-5 and TRBJ1-1, with D perhaps TRBD1 (5 bases). Trimming removed 0 bases at V and 8 bases at J, with 10 bases between. This CDR3 comprises 13 residues. Germline values: CDR1 LGHNT, CDR2 FRNRAP. The CDR3 here is CASGLVMRGEAFF. The CDR3 nucleotides are TGTGCTAGTGGTTTGGTTATGAGGGGCGAAGCTTTCTTT.

This chain connects TRBV12-3 or TRBV12-4 to TRBJ2-1; D perhaps matches TRBD2 (6 bases). This CDR3 is 15 amino acids long. With 3 bases removed from V and 0 bases from J, the gap between germline ends came to 9 bases. CDR3 amino acids: CASSFGDSSYNEQFF. The CDR3 DNA follows: TGTGCCAGCAGTTTTGGGGACTCCTCCTACAATGAGCAGTTCTTC.

This clonotype was counted at least ten times. The V gene is TRBV11-2, the J gene TRBJ2-3; TRBD1 agrees at 8 bases. The CDR3 spans 15 residues. The germline gives CDR1 SGHAT, CDR2 FQNNGV. The V and J ends lost 5 bases and 4 bases, in that order; junction bases with no gene match: 8. CDR3 DNA: TGTGCCAGCAGCCCACAGGGGGTCGGGGCAGATACGCAGTATTTT. Residues: CASSPQGVGADTQYF.

This clonotype was found a few times. This chain uses TRBV5-5 with TRBJ1-1; D is uncertain. The V gene's germline CDR1 is SGHKS and CDR2 YYEKEE (reference sequence). The CDR3 has 13 amino acids. V was pared by 0 bases and J by 1 base, with 4 bases between. Here the CDR3 DNA reads TGTGCCAGCAGCTTGGTACCGAACACTGAAGCTTTCTTT. Protein product: CASSLVPNTEAFF. The variable domain in full, completed from reference TRBV5-5 and TRBJ1-1, reads DAGVTQSPTHLIKTRGQQVTLRCSPISGHKSVSWYQQVLGQGPQFIFQYYEKEERGRGNFPDRFSARQFPNYSSELNVNALLLGDSALYLCASSLVPNTEAFFGQGTRLTVV.

This clonotype was recorded a few times. This sequence joins TRBV4-1 and TRBJ2-7, with D unresolved. Germline V lookup: CDR1 MGHRA, CDR2 YSYEKL. This CDR3 is built from 15 residues. V was trimmed by 2 bases and J by 0 bases, leaving 11 bases between them. CDR3 nucleotides: TGCGCCAGCAGCCAACCGGGTTCACACTCCTACGAGCAGTACTTC. The encoded protein is CASSQPGSHSYEQYF.

This clonotype appeared many times. The chain carries TRBV7-6 and TRBJ2-7, with TRBD2 matching 7 bases. The V gene's germline CDR1 is SGHVS and CDR2 FNYEAQ. The trim removed 4 bases at V and 4 bases at J, leaving 13 bases unmatched. The CDR3 spans 16 residues. This chain's CDR3 is CASSSLETSAHYEQYF. CDR3 in DNA: TGTGCCAGCAGCTCCTTAGAAACTAGCGCGCATTACGAGCAGTACTTC.

This clonotype turned up a few times. The V gene is TRBV20-1, the J gene TRBJ2-5; 10 bases are shared with TRBD2. CDR3 length: 14 residues. Germline trimming cut 4 bases from V and 5 bases from J; bases unmatched to any gene: 7. Germline CDR1 and CDR2: DFQATT and SNEGSKA (reference sequence). The CDR3 reads CSAKLAGVGETQYF. As DNA, the CDR3 is TGCAGTGCTAAGCTAGCGGGAGTTGGGGAGACCCAGTACTTC.

This clonotype occurred a few times. CDR3 coding DNA: TGTGCCAGCAGCTCCGGACACACCACCGGGGAGCTGTTTTTT. It yields the protein CASSSGHTTGELFF. The chain joins TRBV7-6 to TRBJ2-2; D is perhaps TRBD1 (5 bases). The germline V gene encodes CDR1 SGHVS and CDR2 FNYEAQ. V lost 4 bases to trimming and J lost 4 bases, with 10 bases between them. The CDR3 has 14 amino acids. The variable domain in full, completed from reference TRBV7-6 and TRBJ2-2, reads GAGVSQSPRYKVTKRGQDVALRCDPISGHVSLYWYRQALGQGPEFLTYFNYEAQQDKSGLPNDRFSAERPEGSISTLTIQRTEQRDSAMYRCASSSGHTTGELFFGEGSRLTVL.

The rearrangement joins TRBV6-9 to TRBJ2-2; D perhaps matches TRBD2 (6 bases). The germline V gene encodes CDR1 MNHGY and CDR2 SVAAGI. The CDR3 has 17 amino acids. Trimming took off 3 bases at V and 1 base at J, with 15 bases between the two ends. The CDR3 loop reads CASSYRLRELNTGELFF. The DNA of the CDR3 is TGTGCCAGCAGTTACCGCTTACGGGAGCTGAACACCGGGGAGCTGTTTTTT.

The V and J genes are TRBV29-1 and TRBJ1-2, with D perhaps matching TRBD1 (5 bases). Germline CDR1 SQVTM, CDR2 ANQGSEA. The germline V and J ends were trimmed by 4 bases and 3 bases, with 12 bases remaining between them. CDR3 length: 13 amino acids. DNA of the CDR3: TGCAGCGTTGGACAGTACGTTCACTATGGCTACACCTTC. Protein sequence: CSVGQYVHYGYTF.

This chain connects TRBV7-3 to TRBJ2-1, with 7 nucleotides matching TRBD2. The CDR3 spans 16 residues. The germline gives CDR1 SGHTA, CDR2 FQGTGA. Unmatched junction bases numbered 11, after V lost 1 base and J lost 8 bases. The CDR3 here is CASSLSLASGSDEQFF. The CDR3 bases are TGTGCCAGCAGCTTAAGTTTGGCTAGCGGTAGTGATGAGCAGTTCTTC.

The J gene is TRBJ2-7, the V gene TRBV3-1; 10 nucleotides line up with TRBD2. V lost 4 bases and J lost 6; bases outside the gene matches: 6. Germline V gene lookup returns CDR1 LGHDT and CDR2 YNNKEL (reference sequence). The CDR3 runs to 14 residues. The CDR3 sequence is CASSPLAGSGEQYF. The CDR3 DNA sequence: TGTGCCAGCAGCCCACTAGCGGGGAGCGGCGAGCAGTACTTC.

This clonotype has more than one count but fewer than ten. The chain carries TRBV19 and TRBJ1-5; TRBD1 is a possible D gene (5 bases). CDR1 and CDR2 from the germline V gene are LNHDA and SQIVND (reference sequence). The CDR3 runs to 15 residues. With 6 bases removed from V and 1 base from J, the gap between germline ends came to 13 bases. The CDR3 coding sequence is TGTGCCAGTAGCCCAGGGACTGGGAGCAATCAGCCCCAGCATTTT. Its translation: CASSPGTGSNQPQHF. The full variable domain, completed using reference TRBV19 and TRBJ1-5, is DGGITQSPKYLFRKEGQNVTLSCEQNLNHDAMYWYRQDPGQGLRLIYYSQIVNDFQKGDIAEGYSVSREKKESFPLTVTSAQKNPTAFYLCASSPGTGSNQPQHFGDGTRLSIL.

This clonotype was seen a few times. V usage is TRBV7-2 and J usage is TRBJ2-5; 7 bases align to TRBD1. Germline V gene data show CDR1 as SGHTA and CDR2 as FQGNSA. The V gene end was trimmed by 4 bases and the J gene end by 4 bases; junction bases not matched to a gene: 3. The CDR3 runs 13 residues. CDR3 nucleotides: TGTGCCAGCAGCTGGGACAGTTCAGAGACCCAGTACTTC. Translating gives CASSWDSSETQYF.

CDR3: CASSFRTPKYTDTQYF. CDR3 nucleotides: TGCGCCAGCAGCTTCCGGACCCCGAAGTACACAGATACGCAGTATTTT. The rearrangement uses TRBV5-1 and TRBJ2-3, with D unclear. This CDR3 spans 16 amino acids. Trimming left V 2 bases short and J 2 bases short, with 15 bases between. The germline CDR1 and CDR2 sequences are SGHRS and YFSETQ. The full variable domain, with the rest looked up from reference TRBV5-1 and TRBJ2-3, is KAGVTQTPRYLIKTRGQQVTLSCSPISGHRSVSWYQQTPGQGLQFLFEYFSETQRNKGNFPGRFSGRQFSNSRSEMNVSTLELGDSALYLCASSFRTPKYTDTQYFGPGTRLTVL.

This clonotype was recorded many times. The V gene is TRBV2, the J gene TRBJ2-7; TRBD2 matches at 8 bases. This CDR3 has 15 residues. V trimming: 1 base; J trimming: 1 base; junction bases outside the gene matches: 3. CDR1 is SNHLY and CDR2 is FYNNEI in the germline V gene. CDR3 in DNA: TGTGCCAGCAGTGAAGAAGCGGGAGCTTCCTACGAGCAGTACTTC. The encoded protein is CASSEEAGASYEQYF.